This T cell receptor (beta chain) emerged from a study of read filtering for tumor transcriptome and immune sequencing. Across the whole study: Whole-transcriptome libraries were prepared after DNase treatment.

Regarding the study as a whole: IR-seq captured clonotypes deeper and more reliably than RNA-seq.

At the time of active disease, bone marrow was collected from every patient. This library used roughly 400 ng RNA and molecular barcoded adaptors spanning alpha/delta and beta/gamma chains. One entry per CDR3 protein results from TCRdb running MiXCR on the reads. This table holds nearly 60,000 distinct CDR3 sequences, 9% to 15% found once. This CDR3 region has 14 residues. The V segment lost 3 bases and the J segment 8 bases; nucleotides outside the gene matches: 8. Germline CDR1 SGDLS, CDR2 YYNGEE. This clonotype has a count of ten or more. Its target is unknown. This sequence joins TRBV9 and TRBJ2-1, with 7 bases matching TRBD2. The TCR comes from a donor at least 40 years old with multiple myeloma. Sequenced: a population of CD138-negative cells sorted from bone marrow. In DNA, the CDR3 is TGTGCCAGCAGCGCAATACACAGCGGGGATGAGCAGTTCTTC. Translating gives CASSAIHSGDEQFF.